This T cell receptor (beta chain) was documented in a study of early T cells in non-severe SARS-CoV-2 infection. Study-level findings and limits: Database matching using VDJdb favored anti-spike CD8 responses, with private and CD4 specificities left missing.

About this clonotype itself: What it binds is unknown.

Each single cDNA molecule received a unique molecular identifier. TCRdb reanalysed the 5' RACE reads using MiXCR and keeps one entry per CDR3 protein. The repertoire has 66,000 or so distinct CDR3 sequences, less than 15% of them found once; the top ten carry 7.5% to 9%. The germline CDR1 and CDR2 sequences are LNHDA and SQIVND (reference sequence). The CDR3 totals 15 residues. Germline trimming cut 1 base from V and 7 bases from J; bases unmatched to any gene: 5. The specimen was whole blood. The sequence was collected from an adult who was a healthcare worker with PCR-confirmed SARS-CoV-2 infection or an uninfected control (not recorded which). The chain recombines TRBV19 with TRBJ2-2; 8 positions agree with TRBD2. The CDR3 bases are TGTGCCAGTAGTATAGTTCGCGGGAGGAACGGGGAGCTGTTTTTT. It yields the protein CASSIVRGRNGELFF.